Following are 32 T cell receptor beta chains from one sample sequenced in a study of blood T cell repertoires in COVID-19. Libraries were prepared by immunoSEQ multiplex PCR; TCRdb keeps only in-frame clonotypes and omits some of them. The table lists 110,000 to 150,000 clones, 75% to 90% of them singletons. Material: peripheral blood. The receptor source for this set is a woman between 55 and 75 years old with active COVID-19.

This clone was recorded many times. At the DNA level, this CDR3 is encoded by other sequences in the same sample as well. V is TRBV19 and J is TRBJ1-5; D is possibly TRBD1 (6 bases). The V and J ends lost 3 bases and 6 bases respectively, with 12 bases between them. CDR1 LNHDA and CDR2 SQIVND come from the germline V gene (reference sequence). The CDR3 contains 14 residues. The CDR3 protein is CASSIQGLGQPQHF. CDR3 nucleotide sequence: TGTGCCAGTAGTATCCAGGGGTTGGGTCAGCCCCAGCATTTT.

This chain uses TRBV18 with TRBJ1-5; 9 bases line up with TRBD1. Per the germline V gene, CDR1 is KGHSH and CDR2 is LQKENI. The CDR3 covers 15 residues. V lost 6 bases to trimming and J lost 5 bases; unmatched junction nucleotides: 8. The CDR3 reads CASSLRQGGDQPQHF. The CDR3 DNA follows: TGTGCCAGCTCCCTCCGACAGGGGGGCGATCAGCCCCAGCATTTT.

This chain uses TRBV9 with TRBJ2-5, with 16 bases identical to TRBD2. Germline CDR1 is SGDLS and CDR2 is YYNGEE. V dropped 1 base and J dropped 5; count of bases not matched to a gene: 11. The CDR3 is made up of 19 amino acids. For the CDR3, the DNA is TGTGCCAGCAGCGTACAAAACGGGACTAGCGGGAGGGCCGGGGAGACCCAGTACTTC. Amino acid sequence: CASSVQNGTSGRAGETQYF.

The chain has TRBV28 and TRBJ2-1; TRBD2 matches 10 bases. The CDR3 is made up of 15 amino acids. CDR1 is MDHEN, CDR2 SYDVKM, per germline. V shed 2 bases, J shed 7 bases, and the junction held 5 bases outside the gene matches. CDR3 sequence: CASSLAAGGRNEQFF. In DNA form, the CDR3 reads TGTGCCAGCAGTTTAGCAGCGGGAGGGCGGAATGAGCAGTTCTTC.

The chain joins TRBV18 to TRBJ2-3; TRBD2 agrees at 7 bases. The CDR3 consists of 16 residues. With V trimmed by 3 bases and J by 2 bases, 8 bases remained unmatched. Germline-derived CDR1 and CDR2 are KGHSH and LQKENI. Here the CDR3 reads CASSPSGTTYTDTQYF. As DNA, the CDR3 is TGTGCCAGCTCACCGAGCGGGACTACCTACACAGATACGCAGTATTTT.

CDR3 DNA: TGTGCCTGGAGTCCACCTCCCGGCTATGGCTACACCTTC. This translates into CAWSPPPGYGYTF. The chain is built from TRBV30 and TRBJ1-2; D gene unclear. The germline gives CDR1 GTSNPN, CDR2 SVGIG (reference sequence). This CDR3 comprises 13 residues. V was cut by 2 bases and J by 4 bases, with 11 bases left in between.

This clone has only one observation. J is TRBJ2-7 and V is TRBV6-2 or TRBV6-3; 10 positions match TRBD1. The V and J ends lost 6 bases and 4 bases, in that order; junction bases with no gene match: 9. The germline CDR1 and CDR2 sequences are MNHEY and SVGEGT. The CDR3 runs 15 residues. DNA for the CDR3: TGTGCCAGCAGCCGAATCGACAGGGGGCGGTACGAGCAGTACTTC. Translated, it gives CASSRIDRGRYEQYF.

In this sample, this clone turned up once. The chain has TRBV28 and TRBJ2-5; maybe TRBD1 (8 bases). Germline-derived CDR1 and CDR2 are MDHEN and SYDVKM. Trimming cost V 5 bases and J 4 bases, with 17 bases left between them. This CDR3 spans 15 amino acids. The DNA of the CDR3 is TGTGCCAGCAGTCCCAGGACAGGGAGGGGAGAGACCCAGTACTTC. This sequence encodes CASSPRTGRGETQYF.

The CDR3 DNA follows: TGTGCCAGCAGTCTCGCGGGTGGGGGGGCCTACGAGCAGTACTTC. Its translation is CASSLAGGGAYEQYF. This chain uses TRBV28 with TRBJ2-7; TRBD2 matches 7 bases. Germline V gene data show CDR1 as MDHEN and CDR2 as SYDVKM. V trimming: 5 bases; J trimming: 2 bases; junction bases outside the gene matches: 9. The CDR3 loop spans 15 amino acids.

This clone was counted a single time. The rearrangement uses TRBV3-1 (or the pseudogene TRBV3-2) and TRBJ2-7; 12 bases align to TRBD2. Germline CDR1 and CDR2: LGHDT and YNNKEL (reference sequence). J lost 3 bases, V lost 4 bases, and 1 base had no gene match. The length of the CDR3 is 14 residues. The CDR3 DNA sequence: TGTGCCAGCAGCCGACTAGCGGGGGACTACGAGCAGTACTTC. This encodes CASSRLAGDYEQYF.

This rearrangement joins TRBV4-3 to TRBJ2-2; 7 positions agree with TRBD1. The CDR3 extends over 15 amino acids. From germline, CDR1 is LGHNA and CDR2 YSLEER. Losses at the gene ends were 5 bases for V and 6 bases for J; bases not matched to a gene: 9. CDR3 sequence reads: CASSISGTAPGELFF. CDR3 nucleotides: TGCGCCAGCAGCATATCCGGGACAGCCCCCGGGGAGCTGTTTTTT.

This rearrangement joins TRBV7-8 to TRBJ2-1; TRBD1 aligns across 9 bases. The CDR3 totals 16 residues. Germline assignment: CDR1 SGHVS and CDR2 FQNEAQ. With 1 base clipped from V and 1 base from J, the junction kept 2 bases outside the gene matches. The CDR3 DNA sequence: TGTGCCAGCAGCTTAGGACAGGGGGTATCCTACAATGAGCAGTTCTTC. Translation gives CASSLGQGVSYNEQFF.

The rearrangement links TRBV9 to TRBJ2-5; 8 bases line up with TRBD2. V was pared by 7 bases and J by 5 bases, with 13 bases of the junction left unmatched. This CDR3 has 15 residues. Per germline, CDR1 SGDLS and CDR2 YYNGEE. The DNA of the CDR3 is TGTGCCAGCCAGCGCTCTAGCGGGCCTGTCGAGACCCAGTACTTC. Amino acid sequence: CASQRSSGPVETQYF.

J is TRBJ2-7 and V is TRBV5-1, with D unresolved. Trimming took 1 base from V and 5 from J, leaving 13 bases between them. CDR1 SGHRS and CDR2 YFSETQ come from the germline V gene. The CDR3 contains 14 residues. The CDR3 loop is CASSLSSNSDEQYF. In nucleotides, the CDR3 is TGCGCCAGCAGCTTGAGTAGTAATTCCGACGAGCAGTACTTC. Full variable domain (missing parts from reference TRBV5-1 and TRBJ2-7): KAGVTQTPRYLIKTRGQQVTLSCSPISGHRSVSWYQQTPGQGLQFLFEYFSETQRNKGNFPGRFSGRQFSNSRSEMNVSTLELGDSALYLCASSLSSNSDEQYFGPGTRLTVT.

In this sample, this clone turned up once. The V call is TRBV5-1, the J call TRBJ1-1; no firm D call. V gave up 1 base and J gave up 3 bases, with 10 bases separating them. The CDR3 is made up of 14 amino acids. CDR1 is SGHRS and CDR2 is YFSETQ in the germline V gene. DNA of the CDR3: TGCGCCAGCAGCTTGTCGGGATGGGACACTGAAGCTTTCTTT. Encoded protein: CASSLSGWDTEAFF.

The chain carries TRBV5-1 and TRBJ2-2; 13 bases agree with TRBD2. This CDR3 region has 18 residues. Germline CDR1 SGHRS, CDR2 YFSETQ. With V trimmed by 4 bases and J by 0 bases, 6 bases remained unmatched. This chain's CDR3 is CASSLLGTSGANTGELFF. The CDR3 region has the DNA TGCGCCAGCAGCCTATTAGGGACTAGCGGGGCGAACACCGGGGAGCTGTTTTTT.

V is TRBV6-1 and J is TRBJ2-1; the D is unclear. Germline V CDR1 and CDR2: MNHNS, SASEGT. The CDR3 extends over 16 amino acids. The ends were cut back, 4 bases at V and 4 bases at J, with 17 bases in the middle. CDR3 in amino acids: CASSVLAVEEYNEQFF. CDR3 DNA sequence: TGTGCCAGCAGTGTACTCGCGGTAGAGGAATACAATGAGCAGTTCTTC.

The chain employs TRBV7-9 and TRBJ2-1; D is perhaps TRBD2 (6 bases). Germline CDR1 and CDR2: SEHNR and FQNEAQ (reference sequence). The CDR3 totals 17 residues. V lost 6 bases to trimming and J lost 4 bases, with 22 bases between them. The CDR3 spells CASRAQTTSLLYNEQFF. CDR3 sequence (DNA): TGTGCCAGCAGGGCCCAGACAACTAGCCTACTTTACAATGAGCAGTTCTTC.

This chain uses TRBV12-3 or TRBV12-4 with TRBJ2-1, with D hard to call. CDR3 size: 13 residues. Deletions cut 5 bases from V and 5 bases from J, with 10 bases between. CDR3 sequence reads: CASSPATNNEQFF. DNA of the CDR3: TGTGCCAGCAGTCCCGCCACTAACAATGAGCAGTTCTTC.

The chain combines TRBV5-4 with TRBJ2-4; TRBD1 matches at 10 bases. V gave up 4 bases and J gave up 0 bases; unmatched junction bases: 16. Germline V gene lookup returns CDR1 SGHNT and CDR2 YYREEE (reference sequence). The length of the CDR3 is 20 residues. CDR3 DNA: TGTGCCAGCAGCCACGCTCGGACAGGGGGGGATTGGGTAGCCAAAAACATTCAGTACTTC. This encodes CASSHARTGGDWVAKNIQYF.

The chain couples TRBV30 to TRBJ2-1, with TRBD2 identical over 14 bases. The germline CDR1 and CDR2 sequences are GTSNPN and SVGIG (reference sequence). This CDR3 has 14 residues. With V trimmed by 5 bases and J by 10 bases, 7 bases remained unmatched. The CDR3 region is CAWVGLAGVSEQFF. CDR3 nucleotide sequence: TGTGCCTGGGTGGGACTAGCGGGAGTCTCCGAGCAGTTCTTC.

The chain is built from TRBV21-1 and TRBJ1-4; TRBD1 reflects the table's D call only, with no check against the DNA. TRBV21-1 has pseudogene status. CDR3 length: 17 amino acids. The CDR3 protein is CASSSKTGGNVNEKLFF. The CDR3 DNA is TGTGCCAGCAGCTCAAAGACAGGGGGCAATGTGAATGAAAAACTGTTTTTT.

This sequence joins TRBV13 and TRBJ2-1; perhaps TRBD2 as D (6 bases). Germline assignment: CDR1 PRHDT and CDR2 FYEKMQ (reference sequence). V was shortened by 5 bases and J by 1 base, with 12 bases between the two germline ends. The CDR3 is 15 residues long. CDR3 sequence reads: CASSRGRRSYNEQFF. CDR3 coding DNA: TGTGCCAGCAGCCGGGGGAGACGGTCCTACAATGAGCAGTTCTTC.

V usage is TRBV12-3 or TRBV12-4 and J usage is TRBJ2-5; D perhaps matches TRBD2 (6 bases). The V gene lost 5 bases and the J gene lost 1 base, with 8 bases spanning the gap. CDR3 length equals 13 residues. CDR3 residues: CASSRDSQETQYF. The CDR3 nucleotides read TGTGCCAGCAGTCGGGACTCCCAAGAGACCCAGTACTTC.

The chain carries TRBV6-2 or TRBV6-3 and TRBJ2-2; D possibly corresponds to TRBD2 (5 bases). Germline CDR1 reads MNHEY; CDR2 reads SVGEGT. The V end was cut by 6 bases, the J end by 5 bases, with 16 bases between. The CDR3 contains 15 residues. The CDR3 here is CASSGGLAGTGELFF. CDR3 DNA sequence: TGTGCCAGCAGCGGCGGGCTAGCCGGGACCGGGGAGCTGTTTTTT.

V gene TRBV18 combines with J gene TRBJ2-1, with TRBD2 matching over 9 bases. This CDR3 region has 15 residues. The junction had 4 bases not matched to a gene; V was cut back by 3 bases and J by 4 bases. Germline values: CDR1 KGHSH, CDR2 LQKENI. The CDR3 coding sequence is TGTGCCAGCTCACCGGGACTAGCCCCTTACAATGAGCAGTTCTTC. Translating gives CASSPGLAPYNEQFF.

The rearrangement joins TRBV9 to TRBJ2-1; no definite D call. This CDR3 has 15 residues. Trimming removed 4 bases at V and 7 bases at J, with 18 bases between. Germline V gene sequence: CDR1 SGDLS, CDR2 YYNGEE. CDR3 sequence reads: CASSYALGGWNEQFF. In DNA form, the CDR3 reads TGTGCCAGCAGCTATGCCCTAGGTGGATGGAATGAGCAGTTCTTC.

The chain links TRBV4-3 to TRBJ1-2; tentatively, D is TRBD1 (6 bases). The CDR3 spans 15 residues. Looked up from germline, CDR1 is LGHNA and CDR2 is YSLEER. V lost 4 bases and J lost 3, with 15 bases in between. DNA of the CDR3: TGCGCCAGCAGCCGACGCCCAGGGGAGTACTATGGCTACACCTTC. This translates into CASSRRPGEYYGYTF.

V gene TRBV7-8 combines with J gene TRBJ1-1, with 10 bases matching TRBD1. The V gene's germline CDR1 is SGHVS and CDR2 FQNEAQ. Trimming removed 3 bases from V and 4 bases from J; junction bases left unmatched: 2. The CDR3 is 14 residues long. DNA of the CDR3: TGTGCCAGCAGCTTCCGGGACAGGGGCACTGAAGCTTTCTTT. Translation gives CASSFRDRGTEAFF.

The chain employs TRBV25-1 and TRBJ1-4; 9 bases agree with TRBD1. The CDR3 consists of 15 residues. Looked up from germline, CDR1 is MGHDK and CDR2 is SYGVNS. V lost 8 bases, J lost 8 bases, and 12 bases stayed unmatched. The CDR3 DNA sequence: TGTGCCAGCTCTGGGGGGTCGGGACAGGGAGAAAAACTGTTTTTT. It encodes CASSGGSGQGEKLFF.

The rearrangement joins TRBV6-4 to TRBJ2-6; 10 bases line up with TRBD1. With 4 bases clipped from V and 0 bases from J, the junction kept 3 bases outside the gene matches. CDR3 length equals 17 residues. Per the germline V gene, CDR1 is MRHNA and CDR2 is SNTAGT. The chain's CDR3 is CASSATGGFSGANVLTF. The CDR3 DNA reads as TGTGCCAGCAGTGCGACAGGGGGCTTCTCTGGGGCCAACGTCCTGACTTTC.

The chain joins TRBV7-2 to TRBJ2-4, with 13 bases that match TRBD2. V was clipped by 5 bases and J by 8 bases; unmatched bases: 6. Looked up from germline, CDR1 is SGHTA and CDR2 is FQGNSA. The CDR3 runs 15 residues. CDR3 amino acids: CASSPRTSGRDIQYF. In DNA form, the CDR3 reads TGTGCCAGCAGCCCGAGGACTAGCGGGAGAGACATTCAGTACTTC. Combining the CDR3 with reference TRBV7-2 and TRBJ2-4 gives the whole variable domain GAGVSQSPSNKVTEKGKDVELRCDPISGHTALYWYRQSLGQGLEFLIYFQGNSAPDKSGLPSDRFSAERTGGSVSTLTIQRTQQEDSAVYLCASSPRTSGRDIQYFGAGTRLSVL.